The 30 T cell receptor beta chains below all came from one sample that was sequenced in a study of vaccination and CD4 T cells after COVID-19. Their antigens remain unidentified. An Oncomine TCR Beta short-read assay was used to sequence the DNA from cultured CD4+ T cells. From the PCR reads, TCRdb called clonotypes with MiXCR, one entry per CDR3 protein. The table shows some 6,000 distinct CDR3 sequences, with 25% to 30% occurring only once. Indicated treatment: roughly ten-day PBMC culture with coronavirus spike peptide pools or control peptides (ViraFEST assay). The unexposed donor's CD4+ T cells were collected before the COVID-19 pandemic (2011-2018). The source material was CD4+ T cells from blood, cultured in vitro. The receptors derive from a human donor in good health.

V gene TRBV9 combines with J gene TRBJ2-1; TRBD1 aligns across 9 bases. After removal of 4 bases from V and 8 bases from J, the junction contained 13 bases not matched to a gene. The CDR3 totals 16 residues. Per the germline V gene, CDR1 is SGDLS and CDR2 is YYNGEE. The CDR3 region is CASSPRPGTGIDEQFF. The CDR3 region has the DNA TGTGCCAGCAGCCCGCGTCCCGGGACAGGGATCGATGAGCAGTTCTTC.

The genes are TRBV30 and TRBJ1-2; 8 positions agree with TRBD1. The germline V gene has CDR1 GTSNPN and CDR2 SVGIG (reference sequence). V was clipped by 0 bases and J by 1 base; unmatched bases: 10. This CDR3 comprises 17 residues. The CDR3 spells CAWSVRGTGGFNYGYTF. The CDR3 DNA follows: TGTGCCTGGAGTGTAAGGGGGACAGGAGGGTTTAACTATGGCTACACCTTC.

This clonotype turned up a few times. V is TRBV5-1 and J is TRBJ2-5; no reliable D call. Germline V gives CDR1 SGHRS, CDR2 YFSETQ. This CDR3 has 11 residues. Trimming cost V 5 bases and J 1 base, with 3 bases left between them. CDR3 DNA sequence: TGCGCCAGCAGGGTCCAAGAGACCCAGTACTTC. The encoded protein is CASRVQETQYF.

The chain employs TRBV5-8 and TRBJ1-5, with a weak D call TRBD1 (6 bases). V was clipped by 0 bases and J by 3 bases, with 16 bases between them. Germline CDR1 and CDR2: SGHTS and YDEGEE. The CDR3 contains 17 residues. The CDR3 here is CASSLATGGRHNQPQHF. The CDR3 DNA sequence: TGTGCCAGCAGCTTGGCCACCGGGGGCCGCCACAATCAGCCCCAGCATTTT.

The gene calls are TRBV7-2 and TRBJ1-2; weak D call: TRBD1 (6 bases). The CDR3 length is 13 residues. Trimming cost V 5 bases and J 2 bases, with 9 bases left between them. Germline loops: CDR1 SGHTA, CDR2 FQGNSA. CDR3 sequence (DNA): TGTGCCAGCAGCGTACAGGGCAACTATGGCTACACCTTC. Its protein is CASSVQGNYGYTF.

This clonotype was seen a handful of times. The gene calls are TRBV7-2 and TRBJ1-1, with a possible D match to TRBD1 (5 bases). The CDR3 extends over 13 amino acids. V lost 2 bases and J lost 3, with 7 bases in between. CDR1 and CDR2 (germline): SGHTA, FQGNSA. The CDR3 DNA is TGTGCCAGCAGCTTACAGGGTCACACTGAAGCTTTCTTT. Translation: CASSLQGHTEAFF.

This chain joins TRBV5-6 and TRBJ2-3, with D tentatively TRBD1 (6 bases). The germline V and J ends were trimmed by 4 bases and 6 bases, with 15 bases remaining between them. The germline V gene encodes CDR1 SGHDT and CDR2 YYEEEE. The CDR3 loop spans 14 amino acids. CDR3 nucleotide sequence: TGTGCCAGCAGCGACGGTCAGGGGCCCGATACGCAGTATTTT. This translates into CASSDGQGPDTQYF.

By its share, this clonotype is medium-sized (0.01 to 0.1%). V is TRBV7-8 and J is TRBJ2-5; D not resolved. This CDR3 is built from 11 residues. Per germline, CDR1 SGHVS and CDR2 FQNEAQ. Deletions cut 0 bases from V and 4 bases from J, with 0 bases between. The CDR3, as DNA: TGTGCCAGCAGCTTAGCAGAGACCCAGTACTTC. Protein product: CASSLAETQYF.

The rearrangement joins TRBV18 to TRBJ1-1, with unresolved D. The CDR3 length is 14 residues. The germline V gene encodes CDR1 KGHSH and CDR2 LQKENI. V lost 1 base and J 6 bases, leaving 12 bases between the germline ends. The CDR3: CASSPHPTIAEAFF. In DNA form, the CDR3 reads TGTGCCAGCTCACCACACCCGACAATCGCTGAAGCTTTCTTT.

This clonotype is medium-sized by share. The chain combines TRBV19 with TRBJ1-2; D gene ambiguous. Germline loops: CDR1 LNHDA, CDR2 SQIVND (reference sequence). The CDR3 length is 12 residues. The germline V and J ends were trimmed by 2 bases and 4 bases, with 5 bases remaining between them. This CDR3 is CASSIRGYGYTF. CDR3 bases: TGTGCCAGTAGTATAAGAGGCTATGGCTACACCTTC.

This clonotype came up a few times. The chain carries TRBV20-1 and TRBJ2-7, with D perhaps TRBD1 (6 bases). The V end was cut by 7 bases, the J end by 0 bases, with 13 bases between. From germline, CDR1 is DFQATT and CDR2 SNEGSKA (reference sequence). The CDR3 extends over 13 amino acids. The CDR3 sequence: CSGRDTNSYEQYF. CDR3 in DNA: TGCAGTGGCAGGGACACGAACTCCTACGAGCAGTACTTC.

The chain has TRBV20-1 and TRBJ2-4, with a tentative D call TRBD1 (6 bases). V lost 3 bases to trimming and J lost 10 bases, with 25 bases between them. Germline CDR1 DFQATT, CDR2 SNEGSKA (reference sequence). The CDR3 covers 16 residues. CDR3 protein: CSASLVQQGPEAIQYF. The CDR3 DNA follows: TGCAGTGCTAGTCTTGTTCAGCAGGGGCCCGAGGCTATTCAGTACTTC.

The chain joins TRBV28 to TRBJ1-1; the match to TRBD1 covers 9 bases. The V gene's germline CDR1 is MDHEN and CDR2 SYDVKM. The CDR3 consists of 13 residues. J was trimmed by 5 bases and V by 7 bases; bases with no gene match: 5. The CDR3 loop is CASKQGASTEAFF. The CDR3 DNA reads TGTGCCAGCAAACAGGGGGCAAGTACTGAAGCTTTCTTT.

This clonotype came up a few times. The chain couples TRBV11-2 to TRBJ1-5; D remains unclear. This CDR3 is 14 amino acids long. Germline assignment: CDR1 SGHAT and CDR2 FQNNGV. V lost 5 bases, J lost 0 bases, and 8 bases lay in between. CDR3 sequence reads: CASSPRNSNQPQHF. The CDR3 DNA sequence: TGTGCCAGCAGCCCCCGCAATAGCAATCAGCCCCAGCATTTT.

This clonotype has more than one count but fewer than ten. The chain is built from TRBV9 and TRBJ2-5, with D perhaps given as TRBD1 or TRBD2 (5 bases each). The CDR3 runs to 13 residues. Germline V gene sequence: CDR1 SGDLS, CDR2 YYNGEE. V lost 3 bases to trimming and J lost 5 bases, with 11 bases between them. The CDR3 region is CASSAQGVETQYF. CDR3 bases: TGTGCCAGCAGCGCCCAGGGAGTCGAGACCCAGTACTTC.

This clonotype was seen only a few times. This rearrangement joins TRBV19 to TRBJ1-2; weak D call: TRBD1 (5 bases). Per the germline V gene, CDR1 is LNHDA and CDR2 is SQIVND (reference sequence). The V end was cut by 4 bases, the J end by 2 bases, with 8 bases between. The CDR3 loop spans 13 amino acids. CDR3 DNA sequence: TGTGCCAGTAGTAGGGGCGGCAACTATGGCTACACCTTC. Encoded protein: CASSRGGNYGYTF.

This clonotype was detected a few times. The rearrangement joins TRBV24-1 to TRBJ2-1; a weak D match, TRBD1 (6 bases). This CDR3 is built from 17 residues. V lost 3 bases and J lost 0, with 14 bases in between. The germline CDR1 and CDR2 sequences are KGHDR and SFDVKD. CDR3: CATSDGLQGGSYNEQFF. Here the CDR3 DNA reads TGTGCCACCAGTGATGGGTTACAAGGGGGCTCCTACAATGAGCAGTTCTTC.

The V gene is TRBV2, the J gene TRBJ1-1; D gene unclear. V was pared by 7 bases and J by 1 base, with 7 bases between. CDR1 SNHLY and CDR2 FYNNEI come from the germline V gene. The CDR3 length is 12 residues. CDR3 bases: TGTGCCAGCATCTTTGAGAACACTGAAGCTTTCTTT. This translates into CASIFENTEAFF.

The sample holds a few counts of this clonotype. CDR3 coding DNA: TGTGCCAGCAGTGAATTGTCCGAGGGATATGGCTACACCTTC. It translates to CASSELSEGYGYTF. This chain connects TRBV25-1 to TRBJ1-2; D ambiguous. CDR1 MGHDK and CDR2 SYGVNS come from the germline V gene. With 1 base removed from V and 5 bases from J, the gap between germline ends came to 11 bases. The CDR3 has 14 residues.

This clonotype has just a few counts. The chain is built from TRBV4-2 and TRBJ1-2, with a tentative D call TRBD1 (6 bases). Germline-derived CDR1 and CDR2 are LGHNA and YNFKEQ. Trimming took 3 bases from V and 2 from J, leaving 13 bases between them. The CDR3 totals 15 residues. The CDR3 loop reads CASSQGGGRNYGYTF. For the CDR3, the DNA is TGTGCCAGCAGCCAGGGCGGGGGGCGAAACTATGGCTACACCTTC.

This clonotype is judged medium-sized (0.01 to 0.1%). CDR3 in DNA: TGCAGTGCTTTCAGGGTTGATCAGCCCCAGCATTTT. Protein sequence: CSAFRVDQPQHF. The chain uses TRBV20-1 and TRBJ1-5, with a tentative D call TRBD1 (5 bases). V was clipped by 5 bases and J by 5 bases, with 10 bases between them. Looked up from germline, CDR1 is DFQATT and CDR2 is SNEGSKA (reference sequence). The CDR3 length is 12 residues.

To note about this clonotype: A junction end diverges from the germline sequence, so it may reflect a read error. The chain combines TRBV10-3 with TRBJ2-6; possibly TRBD1 or TRBD2 for D (6 bases each). The CDR3 is made up of 16 amino acids. From germline, CDR1 is ENHRY and CDR2 SYGVKD. CDR3 amino acids: CASSDEGGAGANVLTF. CDR3 nucleotide sequence: TGTGCCAGCAGTGACGAGGGGGGCGCCGGGGCCAACGTCCTGACTTTC.

This chain links TRBV6-1 with TRBJ1-2; 10 nucleotides align to TRBD1. Germline-derived CDR1 and CDR2 are MNHNS and SASEGT. The length of the CDR3 is 15 residues. The ends lost 10 bases at V and 8 bases at J; junction bases unmatched: 16. CDR3 amino acids: CATDLPDRGSLGYTF. In DNA, the CDR3 is TGTGCCACCGACCTGCCGGACAGGGGGTCCCTCGGCTACACCTTC.

The chain recombines TRBV2 with TRBJ2-7; D is possibly TRBD1 or TRBD2 (5 bases each). Germline V gives CDR1 SNHLY, CDR2 FYNNEI. Trimming shortened V by 3 bases and J by 0 bases, and 12 bases separated the two germline ends. The CDR3 loop spans 15 amino acids. CDR3 bases: TGTGCCAGCAGTGATAGACAGCGGAGCTCCTACGAGCAGTACTTC. It translates to CASSDRQRSSYEQYF.

Only a few counts were recorded for this clonotype. This chain uses TRBV19 with TRBJ1-2, with a tentative D call TRBD1 (5 bases). Trimming removed 2 bases at V and 4 bases at J, with 14 bases between. The V gene's germline CDR1 is LNHDA and CDR2 SQIVND (reference sequence). The CDR3 consists of 15 residues. As DNA, the CDR3 is TGTGCCAGTAGTATATCTGTGACAGAACTCTATGGCTACACCTTC. Translated, it gives CASSISVTELYGYTF. Together with reference TRBV19 and TRBJ1-2, the CDR3 gives the full variable domain: DGGITQSPKYLFRKEGQNVTLSCEQNLNHDAMYWYRQDPGQGLRLIYYSQIVNDFQKGDIAEGYSVSREKKESFPLTVTSAQKNPTAFYLCASSISVTELYGYTFGSGTRLTVV.

This clonotype rates as medium-sized. The chain joins TRBV7-8 to TRBJ1-5; D call uncertain. Germline CDR1 SGHVS, CDR2 FQNEAQ. This CDR3 spans 13 amino acids. V lost 5 bases and J lost 5, with 10 bases in between. This CDR3 reads CASSTQSDQPQHF. The CDR3 bases are TGTGCCAGCAGCACGCAATCAGATCAGCCCCAGCATTTT. Complete variable domain (other parts from reference TRBV7-8 and TRBJ1-5): GAGVSQSPRYKVAKRGQDVALRCDPISGHVSLFWYQQALGQGPEFLTYFQNEAQLDKSGLPSDRFFAERPEGSVSTLKIQRTQQEDSAVYLCASSTQSDQPQHFGDGTRLSIL.

This clonotype was counted between two and nine times. The rearrangement links TRBV20-1 to TRBJ2-7; 15 bases fit TRBD2. Unmatched junction bases numbered 9, after V lost 3 bases and J lost 0 bases. The germline V gene has CDR1 DFQATT and CDR2 SNEGSKA (reference sequence). The CDR3 contains 18 residues. The CDR3 is CSARGLAGGGISSYEQYF. CDR3 nucleotide sequence: TGCAGTGCTAGGGGACTAGCGGGGGGCGGTATAAGCTCCTACGAGCAGTACTTC.

This clonotype was observed a few times. V usage is TRBV7-2 and J usage is TRBJ2-7; D is unclear. This CDR3 contains 13 residues. Germline-derived CDR1 and CDR2 are SGHTA and FQGNSA. The ends were cut back, 1 base at V and 7 bases at J, with 11 bases in the middle. The DNA for the CDR3 is TGTGCCAGCAGCTTAGTAGGTCTCGGGGAGCAGTACTTC. Encoded protein: CASSLVGLGEQYF.

This clonotype was seen a few times. The chain is built from TRBV6-1 and TRBJ2-1; 12 nucleotides match TRBD2. This CDR3 is 14 amino acids long. Trimming removed 7 bases from V and 7 bases from J; junction bases left unmatched: 5. Germline V gene lookup returns CDR1 MNHNS and CDR2 SASEGT. CDR3: CASKPGLAGNEQFF. DNA for the CDR3: TGTGCCAGCAAACCGGGACTAGCGGGTAATGAGCAGTTCTTC.

In its sample, this clonotype was seen a few times. CDR3 region: CSASPVSSYNEQFF. The CDR3 nucleotides read TGCAGTGCTAGCCCGGTTAGCTCCTACAATGAGCAGTTCTTC. The rearrangement links TRBV20-1 to TRBJ2-1, with D unresolved. Looked up from germline, CDR1 is DFQATT and CDR2 is SNEGSKA (reference sequence). This CDR3 spans 14 amino acids. V lost 3 bases to trimming and J lost 0 bases, with 9 bases between them.